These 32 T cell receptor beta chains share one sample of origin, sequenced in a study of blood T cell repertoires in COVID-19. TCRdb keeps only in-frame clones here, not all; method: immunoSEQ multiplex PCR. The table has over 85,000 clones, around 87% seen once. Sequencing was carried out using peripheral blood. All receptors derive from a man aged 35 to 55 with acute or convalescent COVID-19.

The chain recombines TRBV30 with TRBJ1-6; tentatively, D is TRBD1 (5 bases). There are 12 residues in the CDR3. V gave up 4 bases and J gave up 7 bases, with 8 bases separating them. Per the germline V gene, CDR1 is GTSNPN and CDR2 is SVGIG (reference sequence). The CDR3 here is CAWTGENSPLHF. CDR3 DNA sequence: TGTGCCTGGACGGGGGAGAATTCACCCCTCCACTTT.

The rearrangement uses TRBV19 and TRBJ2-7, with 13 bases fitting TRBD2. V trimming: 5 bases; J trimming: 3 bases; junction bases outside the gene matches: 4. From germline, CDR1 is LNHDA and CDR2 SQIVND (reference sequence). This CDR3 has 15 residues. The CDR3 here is CASSPRTSGSYEQYF. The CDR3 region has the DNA TGTGCCAGTAGTCCGAGGACTAGCGGGAGCTACGAGCAGTACTTC.

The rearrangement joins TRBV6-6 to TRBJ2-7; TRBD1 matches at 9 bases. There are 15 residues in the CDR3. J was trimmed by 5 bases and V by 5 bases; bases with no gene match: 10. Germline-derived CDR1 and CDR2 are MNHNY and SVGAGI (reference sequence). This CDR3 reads CASSLRQGGRDEQYF. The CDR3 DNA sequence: TGTGCCAGCAGTCTAAGACAGGGGGGCCGGGACGAGCAGTACTTC.

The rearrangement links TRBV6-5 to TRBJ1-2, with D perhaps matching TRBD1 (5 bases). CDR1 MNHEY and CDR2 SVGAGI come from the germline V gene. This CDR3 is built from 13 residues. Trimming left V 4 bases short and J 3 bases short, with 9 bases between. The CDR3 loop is CASSFRVDYGYTF. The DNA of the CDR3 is TGTGCCAGCAGTTTCAGGGTTGACTATGGCTACACCTTC.

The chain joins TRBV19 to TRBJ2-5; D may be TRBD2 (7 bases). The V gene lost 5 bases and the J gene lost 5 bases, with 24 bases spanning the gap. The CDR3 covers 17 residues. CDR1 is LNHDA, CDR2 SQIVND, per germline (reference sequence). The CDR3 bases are TGTGCCAGTAGTCCCCTTGGGGGCGGGAGCATCCCGGAGACCCAGTACTTC. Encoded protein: CASSPLGGGSIPETQYF.

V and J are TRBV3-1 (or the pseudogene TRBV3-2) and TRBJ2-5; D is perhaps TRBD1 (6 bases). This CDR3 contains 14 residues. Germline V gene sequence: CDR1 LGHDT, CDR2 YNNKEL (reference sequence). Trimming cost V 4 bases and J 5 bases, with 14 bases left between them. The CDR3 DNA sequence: TGTGCCAGCAGCCCGCAGGGGATAGGCGAGACCCAGTACTTC. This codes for CASSPQGIGETQYF.

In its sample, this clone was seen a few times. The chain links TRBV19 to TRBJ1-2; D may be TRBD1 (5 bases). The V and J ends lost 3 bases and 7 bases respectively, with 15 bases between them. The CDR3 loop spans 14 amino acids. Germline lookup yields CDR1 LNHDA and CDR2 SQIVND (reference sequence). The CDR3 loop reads CASSIDGGTIGYTF. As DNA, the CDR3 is TGTGCCAGTAGTATCGATGGGGGGACTATTGGCTACACCTTC.

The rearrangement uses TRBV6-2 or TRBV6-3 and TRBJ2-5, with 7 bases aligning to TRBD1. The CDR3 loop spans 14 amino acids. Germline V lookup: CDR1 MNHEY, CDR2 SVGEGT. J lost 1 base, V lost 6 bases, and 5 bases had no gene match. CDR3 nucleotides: TGTGCCAGCAGCAAGGGACAGCCCCAAGAGACCCAGTACTTC. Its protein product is CASSKGQPQETQYF.

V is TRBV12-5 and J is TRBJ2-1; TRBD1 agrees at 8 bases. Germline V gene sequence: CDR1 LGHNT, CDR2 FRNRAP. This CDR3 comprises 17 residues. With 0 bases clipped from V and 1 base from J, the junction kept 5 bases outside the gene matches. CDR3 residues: CASGLVRTGSSYNEQFF. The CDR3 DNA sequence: TGTGCTAGTGGTTTGGTCCGGACAGGGTCATCCTACAATGAGCAGTTCTTC. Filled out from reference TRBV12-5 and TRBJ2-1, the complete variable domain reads DARVTQTPRHKVTEMGQEVTMRCQPILGHNTVFWYRQTMMQGLELLAYFRNRAPLDDSGMPKDRFSAEMPDATLATLKIQPSEPRDSAVYFCASGLVRTGSSYNEQFFGPGTRLTVL.

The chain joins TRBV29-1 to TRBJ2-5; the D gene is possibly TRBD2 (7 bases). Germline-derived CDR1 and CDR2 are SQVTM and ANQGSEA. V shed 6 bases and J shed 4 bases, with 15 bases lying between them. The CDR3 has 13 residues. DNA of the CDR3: TGCAGCGTCGCCCCGGGGGGCCGAGAGACCCAGTACTTC. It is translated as CSVAPGGRETQYF.

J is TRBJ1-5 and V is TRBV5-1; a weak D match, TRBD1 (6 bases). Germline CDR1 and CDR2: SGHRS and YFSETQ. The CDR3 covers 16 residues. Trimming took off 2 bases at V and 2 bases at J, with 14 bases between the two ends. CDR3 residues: CASSLRGKGGNQPQHF. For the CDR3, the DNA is TGCGCCAGCAGCTTAAGGGGGAAAGGAGGCAATCAGCCCCAGCATTTT.

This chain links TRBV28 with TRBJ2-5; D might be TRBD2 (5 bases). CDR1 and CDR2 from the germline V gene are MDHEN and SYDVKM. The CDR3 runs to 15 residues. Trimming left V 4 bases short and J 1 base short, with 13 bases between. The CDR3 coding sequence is TGTGCCAGCAGTTCCGGACCGACTATCCAAGAGACCCAGTACTTC. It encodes CASSSGPTIQETQYF. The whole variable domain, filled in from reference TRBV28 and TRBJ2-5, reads DVKVTQSSRYLVKRTGEKVFLECVQDMDHENMFWYRQDPGLGLRLIYFSYDVKMKEKGDIPEGYSVSREKKERFSLILESASTNQTSMYLCASSSGPTIQETQYFGPGTRLLVL.

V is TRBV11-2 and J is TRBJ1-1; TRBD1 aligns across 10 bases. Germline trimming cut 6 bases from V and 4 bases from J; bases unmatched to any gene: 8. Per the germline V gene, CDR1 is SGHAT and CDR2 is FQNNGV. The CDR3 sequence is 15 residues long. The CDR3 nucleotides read TGTGCCAGCAGTCCATTGGGACAGGGGTTCACTGAAGCTTTCTTT. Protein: CASSPLGQGFTEAFF.

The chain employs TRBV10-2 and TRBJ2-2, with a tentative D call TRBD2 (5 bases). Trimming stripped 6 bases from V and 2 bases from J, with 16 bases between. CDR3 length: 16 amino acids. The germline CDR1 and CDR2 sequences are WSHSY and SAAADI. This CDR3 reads CASSDEDWINTGELFF. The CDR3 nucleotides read TGCGCCAGCAGCGATGAGGACTGGATAAACACCGGGGAGCTGTTTTTT.

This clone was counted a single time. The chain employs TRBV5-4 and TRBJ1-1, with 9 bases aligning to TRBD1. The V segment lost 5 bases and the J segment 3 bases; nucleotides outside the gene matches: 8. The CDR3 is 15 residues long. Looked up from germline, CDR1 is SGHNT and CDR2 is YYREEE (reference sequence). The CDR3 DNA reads TGTGCCAGCAGATCCGGGACAGGGTTGCACACTGAAGCTTTCTTT. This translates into CASRSGTGLHTEAFF.

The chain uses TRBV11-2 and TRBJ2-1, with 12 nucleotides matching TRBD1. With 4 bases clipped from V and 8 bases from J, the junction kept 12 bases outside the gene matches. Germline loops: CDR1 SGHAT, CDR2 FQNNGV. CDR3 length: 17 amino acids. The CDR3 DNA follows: TGTGCCAGCAGCTCTAAGGGACAGGGGGCTCCGGTGGATGAGCAGTTCTTC. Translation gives CASSSKGQGAPVDEQFF.

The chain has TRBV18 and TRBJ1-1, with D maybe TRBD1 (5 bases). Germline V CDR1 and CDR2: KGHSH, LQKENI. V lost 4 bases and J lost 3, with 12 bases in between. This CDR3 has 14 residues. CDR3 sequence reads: CASSLGRGDTEAFF. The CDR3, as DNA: TGTGCCAGCTCACTGGGGCGGGGGGACACTGAAGCTTTCTTT.

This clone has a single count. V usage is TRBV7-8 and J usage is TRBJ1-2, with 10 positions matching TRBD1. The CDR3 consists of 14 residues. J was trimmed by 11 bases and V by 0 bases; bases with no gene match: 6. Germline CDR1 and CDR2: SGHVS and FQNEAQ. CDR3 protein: CASSLAPGQGLYTF. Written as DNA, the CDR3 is TGTGCCAGCAGCTTAGCCCCGGGACAGGGGCTGTACACCTTC. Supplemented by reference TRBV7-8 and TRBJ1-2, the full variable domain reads GAGVSQSPRYKVAKRGQDVALRCDPISGHVSLFWYQQALGQGPEFLTYFQNEAQLDKSGLPSDRFFAERPEGSVSTLKIQRTQQEDSAVYLCASSLAPGQGLYTFGSGTRLTVV.

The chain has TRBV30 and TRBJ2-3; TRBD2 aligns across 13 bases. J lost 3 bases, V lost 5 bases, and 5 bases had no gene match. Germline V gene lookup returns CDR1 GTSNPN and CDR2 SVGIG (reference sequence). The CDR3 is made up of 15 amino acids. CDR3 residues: CAWGKTSGRTDTQYF. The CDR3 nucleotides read TGTGCCTGGGGTAAGACTAGCGGGAGGACAGATACGCAGTATTTT.

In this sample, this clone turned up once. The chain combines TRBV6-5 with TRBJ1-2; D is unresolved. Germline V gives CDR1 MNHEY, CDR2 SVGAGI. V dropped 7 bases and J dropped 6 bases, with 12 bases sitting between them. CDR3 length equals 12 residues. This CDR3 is CASTEGRDGYTF. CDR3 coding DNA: TGTGCCAGCACCGAGGGCCGAGATGGCTACACCTTC.

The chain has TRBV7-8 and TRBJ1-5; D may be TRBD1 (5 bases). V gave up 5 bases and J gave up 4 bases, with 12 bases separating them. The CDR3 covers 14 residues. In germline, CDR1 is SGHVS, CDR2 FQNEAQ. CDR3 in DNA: TGTGCCAGCAGCAGGGGTGAGGCAAATCAGCCCCAGCATTTT. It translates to CASSRGEANQPQHF.

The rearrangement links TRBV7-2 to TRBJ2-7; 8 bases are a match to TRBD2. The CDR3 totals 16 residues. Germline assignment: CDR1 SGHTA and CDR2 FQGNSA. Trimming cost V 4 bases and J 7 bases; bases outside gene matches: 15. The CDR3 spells CASSSPPRGGQREQYF. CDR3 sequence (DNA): TGTGCCAGCAGCTCCCCACCTCGGGGGGGCCAGAGGGAGCAGTACTTC.

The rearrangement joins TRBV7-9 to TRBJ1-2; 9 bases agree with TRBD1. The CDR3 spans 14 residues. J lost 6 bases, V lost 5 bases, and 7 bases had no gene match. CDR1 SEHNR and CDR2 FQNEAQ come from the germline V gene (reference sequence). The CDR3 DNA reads TGTGCCAGCAGCGTACCGGGACAGGGACATGGCTACACCTTC. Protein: CASSVPGQGHGYTF.

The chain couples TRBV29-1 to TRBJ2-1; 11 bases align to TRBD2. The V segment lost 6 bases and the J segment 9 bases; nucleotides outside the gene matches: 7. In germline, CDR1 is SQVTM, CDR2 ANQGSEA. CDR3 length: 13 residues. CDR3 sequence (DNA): TGCAGCGTCTTAGCGGGAGGGAGTGGTGAGCAGTTCTTC. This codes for CSVLAGGSGEQFF.

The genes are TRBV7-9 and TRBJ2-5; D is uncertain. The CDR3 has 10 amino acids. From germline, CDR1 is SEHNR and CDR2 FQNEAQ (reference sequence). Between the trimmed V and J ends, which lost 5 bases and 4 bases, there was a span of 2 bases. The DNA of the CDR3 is TGTGCCAGCAGCCGAGAGACCCAGTACTTC. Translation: CASSRETQYF.

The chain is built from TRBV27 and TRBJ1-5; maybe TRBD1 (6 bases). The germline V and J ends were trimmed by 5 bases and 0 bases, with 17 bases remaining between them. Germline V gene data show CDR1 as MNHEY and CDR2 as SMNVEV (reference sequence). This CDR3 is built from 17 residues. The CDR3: CASSPPLDRNSNQPQHF. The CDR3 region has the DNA TGTGCCAGCAGTCCACCTCTTGACAGGAATAGCAATCAGCCCCAGCATTTT.

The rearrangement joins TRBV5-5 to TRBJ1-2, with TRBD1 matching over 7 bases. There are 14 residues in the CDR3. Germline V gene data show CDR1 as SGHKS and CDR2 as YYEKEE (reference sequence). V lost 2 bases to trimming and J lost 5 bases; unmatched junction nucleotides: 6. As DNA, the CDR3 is TGTGCCAGCAGCTTAACAGGGGTTATATATGGCTACACCTTC. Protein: CASSLTGVIYGYTF.

The CDR3 DNA is TGTGCCAGCAGCTTCCGCGGACAGAGGACCTACACTGAAGCTTTCTTT. Translating gives CASSFRGQRTYTEAFF. The rearrangement uses TRBV11-2 and TRBJ1-1; possible D gene TRBD1, 6 bases. Looked up from germline, CDR1 is SGHAT and CDR2 is FQNNGV. Trimming removed 3 bases from V and 3 bases from J, with 17 bases in between. CDR3 length: 16 amino acids.

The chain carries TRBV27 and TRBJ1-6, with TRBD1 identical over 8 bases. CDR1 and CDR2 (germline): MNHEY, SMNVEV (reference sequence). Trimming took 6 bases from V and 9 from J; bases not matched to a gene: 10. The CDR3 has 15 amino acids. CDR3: CASRSLDRDSSPLHF. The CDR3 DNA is TGTGCCAGCAGGAGTCTGGACAGGGACAGTTCACCCCTCCACTTT.

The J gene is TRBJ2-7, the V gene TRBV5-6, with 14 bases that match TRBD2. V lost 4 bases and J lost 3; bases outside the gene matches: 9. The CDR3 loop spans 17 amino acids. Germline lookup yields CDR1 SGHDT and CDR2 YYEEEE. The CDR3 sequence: CASSPRRGLAGVYEQYF. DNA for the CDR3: TGTGCCAGCAGCCCCCGCCGGGGACTAGCGGGAGTCTACGAGCAGTACTTC.

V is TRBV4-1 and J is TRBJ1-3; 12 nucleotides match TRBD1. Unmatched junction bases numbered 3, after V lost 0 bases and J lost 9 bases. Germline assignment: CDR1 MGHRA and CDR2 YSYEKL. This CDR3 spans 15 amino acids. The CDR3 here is CASSQEGQGAGTIYF. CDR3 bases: TGCGCCAGCAGCCAAGAGGGACAGGGGGCCGGCACCATATATTTT.

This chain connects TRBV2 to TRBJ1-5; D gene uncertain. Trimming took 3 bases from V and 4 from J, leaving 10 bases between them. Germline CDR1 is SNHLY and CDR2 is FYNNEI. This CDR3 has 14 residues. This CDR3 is CASSDRQANQPQHF. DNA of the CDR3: TGTGCCAGCAGTGATCGGCAGGCTAATCAGCCCCAGCATTTT.